This TCR beta chain is drawn from a study of cytomegalovirus exposure and HLA in healthy donors. Study-wide results and caveats: Across all donors, roughly uniform sequencing depth was an assumption of the presence/absence analyses. The majority of CMV-associated TCR beta chains were reported as apparently HLA-restricted in a later analysis. Common viral pathogens (according to a later analysis) appeared linked to several of the most significant clusters.

The PCR was carried out with 60 Vbeta primers and 13 Jbeta primers. Libraries were prepared by immunoSEQ multiplex PCR; TCRdb keeps only in-frame clonotypes and omits some of them. The data contain around 160,000 clones, roughly 77% of them singletons. With V trimmed by 0 bases and J by 3 bases, 6 bases remained unmatched. The CDR3 runs 17 residues. Looked up from germline, CDR1 is LGHNA and CDR2 is YSLEER. This clone is categorized as medium-sized. Its antigen is unidentified. The clonotype originates from a woman between 40 and 50 years old in good health and CMV-seropositive. Sample: PBMCs. V is TRBV4-3 and J is TRBJ1-3; 9 nucleotides align to TRBD1. This CDR3 is CASSQDYTGGFGNTIYF. DNA for the CDR3: TGCGCCAGCAGCCAAGATTATACAGGGGGCTTTGGAAACACCATATATTTT.